This T cell receptor beta chain was found in a study of identifying expanded T cells in peripheral blood. CDR1 MDHEN and CDR2 SYDVKM come from the germline V gene. Between the trimmed V and J ends, which lost 2 bases and 4 bases, there was a span of 11 bases. CDR3 length: 14 residues. Sequencing was performed with immunoSEQ multiplex PCR; in TCRdb, only in-frame clones are kept and a portion is missing. The profile shows approximately 63,000 clones, more than 70% of them singletons. Details on this clone: The antigen is undetermined.

The study, taken as a whole, reports: Clone count variance between roughly 2-week samples rose with total template count. Technical replicates showed around 1.2 changed clones; two weeks about 16; four weeks 19.

The chain uses TRBV28 and TRBJ2-5; D is perhaps TRBD1 or TRBD2 (5 bases each). The sample was blood. The TCR sequence derives from a person aged 18 to 69 in good health. The CDR3 protein is CASSLLRDGETQYF. The CDR3 DNA is TGTGCCAGCAGTTTACTCAGGGACGGAGAGACCCAGTACTTC.